This passage covers 5 T cell receptor beta chains from one sample sequenced in a study of Ad26.COV2.S vaccination and SARS-CoV-2 variants (dated by TCRdb to the early 2020s). The library was made by the immunoSEQ multiplex PCR assay. This immuneACCESS table, as held by TCRdb, lists in-frame sequences with V and J called but not all clones. Of the missing ones, under half trace to an unresolved V gene in checked studies; the others have no known cause. A total of under 500,000 clones appear in this sample, roughly 90% of them only once. Together, the top ten hold less than 2% of the sample. Read against the paper, the sample's treatment or condition label means: some 20 received Ad26.COV2.S at low or high dose, single or two shots; 5 received placebo; per-sample allocation not given. Repertoires of vaccine and placebo recipients were sequenced from samples collected on day 63 after the first injection.

Sequencing used peripheral blood, obtained in a trial of Ad26.COV2.S vaccine versus placebo. These receptors were obtained from a person aged 18-65 years who received the Ad26.COV2.S COVID-19 vaccine or a placebo.

The chain employs TRBV7-9 and TRBJ2-7; weak D call: TRBD1 (6 bases). The CDR3 contains 14 residues. Germline V gene data show CDR1 as SEHNR and CDR2 as FQNEAQ (reference sequence). With 5 bases removed from V and 6 bases from J, the gap between germline ends came to 17 bases. In DNA form, the CDR3 reads TGTGCCAGCAGCCCCGGACAGTATGTTGTCGAGCAGTACTTC. Protein product: CASSPGQYVVEQYF.

The chain couples TRBV9 to TRBJ2-3; TRBD2 matches at 11 bases. This CDR3 is built from 16 residues. Germline V CDR1 and CDR2: SGDLS, YYNGEE. Trimming removed 0 bases from V and 6 bases from J; junction bases left unmatched: 6. This chain's CDR3 is CASSVVLAGGSDTQYF. CDR3 nucleotide sequence: TGTGCCAGCAGCGTAGTCCTAGCGGGGGGCTCCGATACGCAGTATTTT.

This chain joins TRBV29-1 and TRBJ2-1; the D gene is possibly TRBD2 (6 bases). Germline-derived CDR1 and CDR2 are SQVTM and ANQGSEA. The V and J ends lost 0 bases and 9 bases respectively, with 15 bases between them. The CDR3 is made up of 14 amino acids. The CDR3: CSVEEETRLSEQFF. CDR3 nucleotides: TGCAGCGTTGAAGAGGAGACTAGGTTGAGTGAGCAGTTCTTC.

The CDR3 DNA is TGTGCCAGCTCACCCATGACAGGGATGAACACTGAAGCTTTCTTT. It codes for CASSPMTGMNTEAFF. This chain links TRBV18 with TRBJ1-1; 7 bases line up with TRBD1. V lost 3 bases, J lost 0 bases, and 4 bases stayed unmatched. The CDR3 spans 15 residues. Per the germline V gene, CDR1 is KGHSH and CDR2 is LQKENI.

The chain recombines TRBV12-3 or TRBV12-4 with TRBJ2-7, with a tentative D call TRBD2 (6 bases). The CDR3 covers 13 residues. V was cut by 8 bases and J by 1 base, with 12 bases left in between. In DNA form, the CDR3 reads TGTGCCAGCCGTGTAGGGACTTCCTACGAGCAGTACTTC. Amino acids: CASRVGTSYEQYF.